This T cell receptor (beta chain) was captured by sequencing in a study of a mutant IDH1 vaccine in newly diagnosed glioma. Study at large: In some groups vaccination began 4-6 weeks post-radiotherapy; others received it with temozolomide.

Germline-derived CDR1 and CDR2 are SGHVS and FNYEAQ. This CDR3 is built from 15 residues. V lost 0 bases, J lost 4 bases, and 11 bases lay in between. Study-wide results and limits: Overall, almost 95% of patients had vaccine-induced immune responses.

Time point specified: week 47, end of study. Vaccination comprised doses that each held 300 ug of mutant IDH1 20-mer peptide, plus topical imiquimod. On this clone: Its antigen is as yet unknown.

This table comes from immunoSEQ multiplex PCR, and its TCRdb copy is limited to in-frame clones, with some not included. The repertoire holds tens of thousands of clones, with 75% as singletons. The clonotype originates from a man aged 35 to 55 with glioma. The input for sequencing was PBMCs, taken from a glioma patient whose treatment included an IDH1 peptide vaccine. This chain joins TRBV7-6 and TRBJ2-3; maybe TRBD2 (5 bases). The CDR3 sequence: CASSLALGRSDTQYF. The CDR3 region has the DNA TGTGCCAGCAGCTTAGCGCTGGGGAGATCAGATACGCAGTATTTT.